This TCR beta chain stems from a study of cytomegalovirus exposure and HLA in healthy donors. This CDR3 comprises 13 residues. Trimming stripped 0 bases from V and 4 bases from J, with 4 bases between. Germline loops: CDR1 SGHTA, CDR2 FQGNSA. With regard to this clone: Its cognate antigen is unknown.

Study observations and caveats: Association of a missense DCLRE1C variant with TCR beta V- and J-gene trimming was reported in a later analysis. CMV antigen specificity was confirmed in vitro for three CMV-associated chains. The study listed some 160 cytomegalovirus-associated TCR beta chains. CMV serostatus was the sole immune exposure information available.

PCR used 60 Vbeta primers and 13 Jbeta primers. Sequencing used immunoSEQ multiplex PCR; TCRdb keeps in-frame clones, though not all of them. This sample carries 200,000 to 300,000 clones, around 80% of them seen once, and the ten largest clones take 4.5% to 6%. J is TRBJ1-3 and V is TRBV7-2; D is unclear. The clonotype was recovered from a woman aged 40 to 50 in good health and CMV-seropositive. Sequences were obtained from PBMCs. CDR3 region: CASSLAYGNTIYF. The CDR3 nucleotides read TGTGCCAGCAGCTTAGCCTACGGAAACACCATATATTTT.